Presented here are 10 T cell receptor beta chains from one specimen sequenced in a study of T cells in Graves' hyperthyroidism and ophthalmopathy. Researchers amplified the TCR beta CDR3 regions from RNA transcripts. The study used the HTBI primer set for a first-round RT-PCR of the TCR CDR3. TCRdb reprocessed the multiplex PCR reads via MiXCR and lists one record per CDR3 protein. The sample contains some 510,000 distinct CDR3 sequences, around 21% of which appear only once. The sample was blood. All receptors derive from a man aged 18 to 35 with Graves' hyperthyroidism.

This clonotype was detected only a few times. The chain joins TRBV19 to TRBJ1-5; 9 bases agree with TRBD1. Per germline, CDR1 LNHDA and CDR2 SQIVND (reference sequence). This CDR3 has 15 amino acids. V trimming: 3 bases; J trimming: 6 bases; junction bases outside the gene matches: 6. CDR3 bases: TGTGCCAGTAGTATGGTACAGGGGGCGGGTCAGCCCCAGCATTTT. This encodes CASSMVQGAGQPQHF. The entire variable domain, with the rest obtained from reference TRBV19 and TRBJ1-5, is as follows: DGGITQSPKYLFRKEGQNVTLSCEQNLNHDAMYWYRQDPGQGLRLIYYSQIVNDFQKGDIAEGYSVSREKKESFPLTVTSAQKNPTAFYLCASSMVQGAGQPQHFGDGTRLSIL.

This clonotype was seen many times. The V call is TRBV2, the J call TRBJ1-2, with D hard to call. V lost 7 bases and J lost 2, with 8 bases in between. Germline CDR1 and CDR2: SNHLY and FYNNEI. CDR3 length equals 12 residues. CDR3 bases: TGTGCCAGCAAAGAGGGAAACTATGGCTACACCTTC. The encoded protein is CASKEGNYGYTF.

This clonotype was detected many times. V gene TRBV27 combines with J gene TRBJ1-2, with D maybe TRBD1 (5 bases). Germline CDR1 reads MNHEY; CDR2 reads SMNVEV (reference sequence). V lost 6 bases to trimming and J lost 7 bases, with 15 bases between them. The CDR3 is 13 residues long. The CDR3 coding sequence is TGTGCCAGCAGCGACCTGGGGGGTAGTGGCTACACCTTC. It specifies CASSDLGGSGYTF.

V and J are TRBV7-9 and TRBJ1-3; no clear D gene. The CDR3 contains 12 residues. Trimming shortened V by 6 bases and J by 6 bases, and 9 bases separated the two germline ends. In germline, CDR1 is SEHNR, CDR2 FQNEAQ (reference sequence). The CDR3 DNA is TGTGCCAGCAGACCCAGTGTAAACACCATATATTTT. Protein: CASRPSVNTIYF.

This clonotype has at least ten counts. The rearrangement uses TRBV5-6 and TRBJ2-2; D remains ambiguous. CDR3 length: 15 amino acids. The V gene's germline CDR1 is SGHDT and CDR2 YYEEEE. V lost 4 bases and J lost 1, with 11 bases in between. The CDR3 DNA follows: TGTGCCAGCAGCCCCTTCACGGGGAACACCGGGGAGCTGTTTTTT. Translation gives CASSPFTGNTGELFF.

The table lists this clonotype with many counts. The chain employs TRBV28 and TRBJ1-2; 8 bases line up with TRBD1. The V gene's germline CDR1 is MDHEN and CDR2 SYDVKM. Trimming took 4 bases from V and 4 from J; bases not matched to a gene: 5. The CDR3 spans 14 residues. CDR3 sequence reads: CASSSRTGRYGYTF. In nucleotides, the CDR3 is TGTGCCAGCAGTTCTAGGACAGGGCGCTATGGCTACACCTTC.

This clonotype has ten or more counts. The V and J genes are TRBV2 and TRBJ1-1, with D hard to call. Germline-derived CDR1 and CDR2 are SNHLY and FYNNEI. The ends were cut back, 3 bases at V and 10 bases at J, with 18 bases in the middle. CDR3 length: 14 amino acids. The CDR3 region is CASSDAAPPEGAFF. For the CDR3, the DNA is TGTGCCAGCAGTGATGCAGCCCCCCCGGAGGGAGCTTTCTTT.

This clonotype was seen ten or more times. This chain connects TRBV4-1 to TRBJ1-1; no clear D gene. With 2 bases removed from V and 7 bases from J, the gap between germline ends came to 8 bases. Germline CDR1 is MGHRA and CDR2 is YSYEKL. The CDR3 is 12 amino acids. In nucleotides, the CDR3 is TGCGCCAGCAGCCAAACGGGCGGTGAAGCTTTCTTT. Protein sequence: CASSQTGGEAFF.

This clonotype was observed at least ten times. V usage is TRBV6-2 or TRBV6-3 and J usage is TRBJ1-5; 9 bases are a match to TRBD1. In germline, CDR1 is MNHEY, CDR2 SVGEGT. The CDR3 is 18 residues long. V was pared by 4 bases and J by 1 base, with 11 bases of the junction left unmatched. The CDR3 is CASSLINPGTGSNQPQHF. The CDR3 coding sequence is TGTGCCAGCAGTTTAATAAACCCAGGGACAGGGAGCAATCAGCCCCAGCATTTT.

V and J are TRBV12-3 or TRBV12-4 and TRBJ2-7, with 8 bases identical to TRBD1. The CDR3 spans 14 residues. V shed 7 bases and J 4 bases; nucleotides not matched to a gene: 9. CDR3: CASNLSGTGYEQYF. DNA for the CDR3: TGTGCCAGCAACCTATCGGGGACAGGTTACGAGCAGTACTTC.